This T cell receptor beta chain stems from a study of cytomegalovirus exposure and HLA in healthy donors. Study-level information: An earlier analysis found 95 million to 140 million unique TCR beta sequences from approximately 190 million T cells.

Findings of the study overall: Listed as cytomegalovirus-associated were 164 TCR beta chains.

On this clone: Its antigen is unidentified.

PCR employed 60 Vbeta and 13 Jbeta primers. The method was immunoSEQ multiplex PCR; TCRdb's version includes in-frame clones alone and lacks a portion of them. In all, the sample yields some 140,000 clones. Germline loops: CDR1 SGHDT, CDR2 YYEEEE. The CDR3 runs to 13 residues. V was cut by 4 bases and J by 5 bases, with 12 bases left in between. Sequenced: PBMCs. V is TRBV5-6 and J is TRBJ1-2, with D perhaps TRBD1 (6 bases). This receptor was taken from a woman aged 60-70 years in good health and CMV-seronegative. The CDR3 loop is CASSQQGRYGYTF. CDR3 nucleotide sequence: TGTGCCAGCAGCCAACAGGGCCGGTATGGCTACACCTTC.